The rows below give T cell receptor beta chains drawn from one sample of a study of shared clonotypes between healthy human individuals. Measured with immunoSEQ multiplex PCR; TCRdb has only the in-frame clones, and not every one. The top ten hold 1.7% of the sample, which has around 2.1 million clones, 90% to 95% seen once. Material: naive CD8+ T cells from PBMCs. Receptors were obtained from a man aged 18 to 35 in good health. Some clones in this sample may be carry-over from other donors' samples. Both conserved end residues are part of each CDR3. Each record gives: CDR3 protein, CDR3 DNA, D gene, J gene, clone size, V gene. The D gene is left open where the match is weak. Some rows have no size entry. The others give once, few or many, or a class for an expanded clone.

cdr3_aa: CATRSLQGSGANVLTF
cdr3_nt: TGTGCCACACGGTCTCTCCAGGGGTCTGGGGCCAACGTCCTGACTTTC
d_call: -
j_call: TRBJ2-6
clone_size: -
v_call: TRBV10-3

cdr3_aa: CASAYLAGSYNEQFF
cdr3_nt: TGTGCCAGCGCCTATCTAGCGGGGTCCTACAATGAGCAGTTCTTC
d_call: TRBD2
j_call: TRBJ2-1
clone_size: -
v_call: TRBV28

cdr3_aa: CASSSGLESTDTQYF
cdr3_nt: TGTGCCAGCAGTTCCGGACTAGAAAGCACAGATACGCAGTATTTT
d_call: TRBD2
j_call: TRBJ2-3
clone_size: -
v_call: TRBV6-5

cdr3_aa: CASSKTGAAAGELFF
cdr3_nt: TGTGCCAGCAGCAAGACAGGGGCCGCGGCCGGGGAGCTGTTTTTT
d_call: TRBD1
j_call: TRBJ2-2
clone_size: -
v_call: TRBV9

cdr3_aa: CASSWARLAGGVTQYF
cdr3_nt: TGTGCCAGCAGTTGGGCACGCCTAGCGGGAGGGGTTACGCAGTATTTT
d_call: TRBD2
j_call: TRBJ2-3
clone_size: -
v_call: TRBV6-6

cdr3_aa: CASSLSGSWDEQFF
cdr3_nt: TGTGCCAGCAGCCTTAGCGGGAGCTGGGATGAGCAGTTCTTC
d_call: TRBD2
j_call: TRBJ2-1
clone_size: -
v_call: TRBV27

cdr3_aa: CATSRDSRLEQGGYNEQFF
cdr3_nt: TGTGCCACCAGCAGAGACTCCCGGCTGGAACAGGGGGGATACAATGAGCAGTTCTTC
d_call: TRBD1
j_call: TRBJ2-1
clone_size: -
v_call: TRBV15

cdr3_aa: CASGSPDIRETQYF
cdr3_nt: TGTGCTAGTGGCTCTCCCGACATCCGGGAGACCCAGTACTTC
d_call: -
j_call: TRBJ2-5
clone_size: once
v_call: TRBV12-5

cdr3_aa: CASSETGITNYGYTF
cdr3_nt: TGTGCCAGCAGCGAAACAGGGATAACTAACTATGGCTACACCTTC
d_call: -
j_call: TRBJ1-2
clone_size: -
v_call: TRBV7-9

cdr3_aa: CASSPRDRGLPSESEAFF
cdr3_nt: TGTGCCAGCAGCCCCCGGGACAGGGGGCTCCCCTCTGAGTCTGAAGCTTTCTTT
d_call: TRBD1
j_call: TRBJ1-1
clone_size: once
v_call: TRBV7-8

cdr3_aa: CASSLRDTSYEQYF
cdr3_nt: TGTGCCAGCAGCTTAAGGGACACTAGCTACGAGCAGTACTTC
d_call: -
j_call: TRBJ2-7
clone_size: -
v_call: TRBV13

cdr3_aa: CASSLLLGSSYEQYF
cdr3_nt: TGTGCCAGCAGTTTACTCCTCGGGAGCTCCTACGAGCAGTACTTC
d_call: -
j_call: TRBJ2-7
clone_size: -
v_call: TRBV28

cdr3_aa: CASSQDPGSEQFF
cdr3_nt: TGCGCCAGCAGCCAGGACCCGGGAAGTGAGCAGTTCTTC
d_call: -
j_call: TRBJ2-1
clone_size: -
v_call: TRBV4-1

cdr3_aa: CALREYWNTEAFF
cdr3_nt: TGTGCCTTGAGGGAATATTGGAACACTGAAGCTTTCTTT
d_call: -
j_call: TRBJ1-1
clone_size: -
v_call: TRBV6-6

cdr3_aa: CASSSGTGDPDTQYF
cdr3_nt: TGTGCCAGCAGCTCCGGGACAGGGGACCCAGATACGCAGTATTTT
d_call: TRBD1
j_call: TRBJ2-3
clone_size: -
v_call: TRBV5-8

cdr3_aa: CASSSDTNEKLFF
cdr3_nt: TGTGCCAGCAGTTCGGACACCAATGAAAAACTGTTTTTT
d_call: -
j_call: TRBJ1-4
clone_size: -
v_call: TRBV28

cdr3_aa: CASSQGMELANTGELFF
cdr3_nt: TGCGCCAGCAGCCAAGGTATGGAACTAGCGAACACCGGGGAGCTGTTTTTT
d_call: -
j_call: TRBJ2-2
clone_size: -
v_call: TRBV4-1

cdr3_aa: CASSGGPTDTQYF
cdr3_nt: TGTGCCAGTAGCGGAGGACCCACAGATACGCAGTATTTT
d_call: -
j_call: TRBJ2-3
clone_size: -
v_call: TRBV19

cdr3_aa: CASFRLAGVGTGELFF
cdr3_nt: TGTGCCAGCTTCCGTTTAGCGGGAGTTGGTACCGGGGAGCTGTTTTTT
d_call: TRBD2
j_call: TRBJ2-2
clone_size: -
v_call: TRBV7-8

cdr3_aa: CASSPSAGGRDEQFF
cdr3_nt: TGCGCCAGCAGCCCCTCAGCGGGAGGGCGGGATGAGCAGTTCTTC
d_call: TRBD2
j_call: TRBJ2-1
clone_size: -
v_call: TRBV5-1

cdr3_aa: CASSPNLGGAVGNTIYF
cdr3_nt: TGTGCCAGCAGCCCCAACCTCGGGGGGGCGGTTGGAAACACCATATATTTT
d_call: -
j_call: TRBJ1-3
clone_size: -
v_call: TRBV9

cdr3_aa: CAWSVSSRTTDTQYF
cdr3_nt: TGTGCCTGGAGTGTATCTAGCAGGACCACAGATACGCAGTATTTT
d_call: -
j_call: TRBJ2-3
clone_size: -
v_call: TRBV30

cdr3_aa: CASRSGQANYNEQFF
cdr3_nt: TGTGCCAGCAGATCAGGACAGGCTAACTACAATGAGCAGTTCTTC
d_call: TRBD1
j_call: TRBJ2-1
clone_size: -
v_call: TRBV28

cdr3_aa: CASSLSEQADAGTQYF
cdr3_nt: TGTGCCAGCAGTTTAAGTGAACAGGCCGATGCAGGGACCCAGTACTTC
d_call: -
j_call: TRBJ2-5
clone_size: -
v_call: TRBV28

cdr3_aa: CASSGRTATNEKLFF
cdr3_nt: TGTGCCAGCAGCGGACGGACAGCAACTAATGAAAAACTGTTTTTT
d_call: -
j_call: TRBJ1-4
clone_size: -
v_call: TRBV11-2

cdr3_aa: CASSFRTGGSGEQYF
cdr3_nt: TGTGCCAGCAGTTTCCGGACAGGGGGATCGGGTGAGCAGTACTTC
d_call: TRBD1
j_call: TRBJ2-7
clone_size: once
v_call: TRBV27

cdr3_aa: CASSLGGGVGNEQFF
cdr3_nt: TGTGCCAGCAGCTTAGGAGGGGGAGTTGGGAATGAGCAGTTCTTC
d_call: -
j_call: TRBJ2-1
clone_size: -
v_call: TRBV11-3

cdr3_aa: CASSFGAPTLEQYF
cdr3_nt: TGTGCCAGCAGTTTTGGAGCCCCAACCCTCGAGCAGTACTTC
d_call: -
j_call: TRBJ2-7
clone_size: -
v_call: TRBV27